This T cell receptor beta chain originates from a study of blood T cell repertoires in COVID-19. Study context: The origin of the acute and convalescent COVID-19 samples was the United States, Italy and Spain. T cells, B-cell-depleted T cells, or PBMCs supplied cDNA or gDNA.

In the authors' methods: Reference gene primer amplification in the assay estimated nucleated cell counts. Generated by immunoSEQ multiplex PCR, the TCRdb table keeps only in-frame clones and is missing some. The DNA was the basis for D and trimming; V, J and clone size are from that table. The repertoire holds more than 300,000 clones, with 83% as singletons. V shed 5 bases and J shed 2 bases, with 32 bases lying between them. Germline CDR1 reads SEHNR; CDR2 reads FQNEAQ (reference sequence). The CDR3 spans 21 residues. This clone was seen just once. Sequencing used peripheral blood. The rearrangement uses TRBV7-9 and TRBJ2-3; maybe TRBD2 (5 bases). The clonotype was recovered from a woman aged 50 to 60 with acute or convalescent COVID-19. CDR3 loop: CASSTSIGGLGGQTITDTQYF. DNA for the CDR3: TGTGCCAGCAGCACCTCTATCGGCGGACTTGGTGGGCAAACAATCACAGATACGCAGTATTTT.